A selection of T cell receptor beta chains follows, all from one sample in a study of T cells in Graves' hyperthyroidism and ophthalmopathy. TCRdb reanalysed the multiplex PCR reads using MiXCR and keeps one entry per CDR3 protein. This table holds fewer than 400,000 distinct CDR3 sequences, roughly 17% found once. Material: blood. These receptors all stem from a man aged 25 to 45 with Graves' hyperthyroidism. Each CDR3 is given with its conserved first and last residue. Fields, in order: J gene, clone size, D gene, V gene, CDR3 DNA, CDR3 protein. D genes are given only for firm matches. Size tells how often a clone was seen (once, few, many) or the class of an expanded clone, and some rows leave it out.

TRBJ2-4,few,TRBD1,TRBV7-9,TGTGCCAGCAGCTTAGTAGGGACAGGGGTTCAGTACTTC,CASSLVGTGVQYF
TRBJ1-1,many,TRBD1,TRBV20-1,TGCAGTGCTATTAAGACAGGGATCATGAACACTGAAGCTTTCTTT,CSAIKTGIMNTEAFF
TRBJ2-7,.,TRBD2,TRBV5-4,TGTGCCAGCAGCTCCTACGGACTAGCGGAGTACTACGAGCAGTACTTC,CASSSYGLAEYYEQYF
TRBJ2-6,.,.,TRBV24-1,TGTGCCACCAGTGAGTCCCGACAGTCTGAGGCCAACGTCCTGACTTTC,CATSESRQSEANVLTF
TRBJ2-5,many,.,TRBV12-3/TRBV12-4,TGTGCCAGCAGCCCCGTACAGGGGGGGCCGGAGACCCAGTACTTC,CASSPVQGGPETQYF
TRBJ2-7,many,.,TRBV7-9,TGTGCCAGCAGCTTCTGGGGGATCTCCTACGAGCAGTACTTC,CASSFWGISYEQYF
TRBJ2-1,many,.,TRBV12-3/TRBV12-4,TGTGCCAGCAGTAGCAGCGACAATGAGCAGTTCTTC,CASSSSDNEQFF
TRBJ2-7,many,.,TRBV28,TGTGCCAGCAGTTCCCTCCATTCGACTAGGAGCTCCTACGAGCAGTACTTC,CASSSLHSTRSSYEQYF
TRBJ2-2,.,TRBD1,TRBV7-9,TGTGCCAGCAGGCACCGTCTACGGACAGGCCCGACCGGGGAGCTGTTTTTT,CASRHRLRTGPTGELFF
TRBJ2-3,few,.,TRBV30,TGTGCCTGGAACGGGTACACAGATACGCAGTATTTT,CAWNGYTDTQYF
TRBJ1-6,many,.,TRBV28,TGTGCCAGCAGTCCGTCTAGACTCTTCCCCCTCCACTTT,CASSPSRLFPLHF
TRBJ1-6,.,.,TRBV5-1,TGCGCCAGCAGCTCGAGGGGGGGCGAGAATTCACCCCTCCACTTT,CASSSRGGENSPLHF
TRBJ2-1,many,.,TRBV2,TGTGCCAGCACCGGATCGGGCTTCCTCTCCTACAATGAGCAGTTCTTC,CASTGSGFLSYNEQFF
TRBJ2-7,many,TRBD2,TRBV6-2/TRBV6-3,TGTGCCAGCACCGGGAGGACCTACGAGCAGTACTTC,CASTGRTYEQYF
TRBJ2-2,few,.,TRBV24-1,TGTGCCACCAGTGATCGGTCGACCGGGGAGCTGTTTTTT,CATSDRSTGELFF
TRBJ2-3,.,.,TRBV5-1,TGCGTCAGCAGCTTGTCAGGAACCACAGATACGCAGTATTTT,CVSSLSGTTDTQYF
TRBJ2-7,.,.,TRBV6-1,TGTGCCAGCAGTGAAGGTCCAGAACCCTACGAGCAGTACTTC,CASSEGPEPYEQYF
TRBJ1-2,many,TRBD1,TRBV7-9,TGTGCCAGCAGCTTGGGGGACAGGGGCCTCTATGGCTACACCTTC,CASSLGDRGLYGYTF
TRBJ2-7,few,.,TRBV7-9,TGTGCCAGCAGCTTGGGGGCGGGCCTCTACGAGCAGTACTTC,CASSLGAGLYEQYF
TRBJ2-1,many,.,TRBV27,TGTGCCAGCGGTAAGAAATATGAGCAGTTCTTC,CASGKKYEQFF
TRBJ1-5,many,TRBD1,TRBV5-5,TGTGCCAGCAGCTACGACAGGGACAATCAGCCCCAGCATTTT,CASSYDRDNQPQHF
TRBJ2-4,few,TRBD1,TRBV5-4,TGTGCCAGCAGCTCGGCAGGGGGAGCCAAAAACATTCAGTACTTC,CASSSAGGAKNIQYF
TRBJ1-1,many,.,TRBV11-2,TGTGCCAGCAGCTTAGATTCGGGGGGCACTGAAGCTTTCTTT,CASSLDSGGTEAFF
TRBJ1-4,many,.,TRBV13,TGTGCCAGCAGCTCCCGACTCTCAGGTCTGGTTGAAAAACTGTTTTTT,CASSSRLSGLVEKLFF
TRBJ2-2,.,.,TRBV7-9,TGTGCCAGCAGCGTTTCTTCAGGGGGAGGATTGTTTTTT,CASSVSSGGGLFF
TRBJ2-1,.,TRBD2,TRBV12-3/TRBV12-4,TGTGCCAGCAGTTTAGGAGGGACAGTAGGACTAGCGGGAGCGTACAATGAGCAGTTCTTC,CASSLGGTVGLAGAYNEQFF
TRBJ2-5,few,.,TRBV7-9,TGTGCCAGCAACCCACCACCGGGCAGGGCCTTCCAAGAGACCCAGTACTTC,CASNPPPGRAFQETQYF
TRBJ2-3,few,.,TRBV15,TGTGCCACGACGGCTTATATAACGAAAAGCACAGATACGCAGTATTTT,CATTAYITKSTDTQYF
TRBJ2-7,few,.,TRBV19,TGTGCCAGTAGTCAACTAGGAGGGGCGGGTTACGAGCAGTACTTC,CASSQLGGAGYEQYF
TRBJ2-1,many,.,TRBV2,TGTGCCAGCAGTAACAGTCCCTTAATTGAAGACAATGAGCAGTTCTTC,CASSNSPLIEDNEQFF
TRBJ2-7,many,TRBD1,TRBV7-9,TGTGCCAGCAGGTCGACAGGGGACTCCTACGAGCAGTACTTC,CASRSTGDSYEQYF
TRBJ2-2,many,.,TRBV2,TGTGCCAGCAGTGACAACGGGGAGCTGTTTTTT,CASSDNGELFF
TRBJ2-3,.,.,TRBV29-1,TGCAGCGTTGAAGATATAAGGGCCAGGATAACAGATACGCAGTATTTT,CSVEDIRARITDTQYF
TRBJ2-1,many,.,TRBV5-1,TGCGCCAGCAGCTTGGAAAGCTATGAGCAGTTCTTC,CASSLESYEQFF
TRBJ2-1,.,.,TRBV7-2,TGTGCCAGCAGCTCCTACAAGGAAAATGAGCAGTTCTTC,CASSSYKENEQFF
TRBJ2-7,few,TRBD1,TRBV7-9,TGTGCCAGCAGCTTGGCTCGACAGGGTCCCTACGAGCAGTACTTC,CASSLARQGPYEQYF
TRBJ2-1,.,.,TRBV4-2,TGTGCCAGCAGCCAAGAGTCATTGAGCTCCTACAATGAGCAGTTCTTC,CASSQESLSSYNEQFF
TRBJ2-2,many,.,TRBV3-1,TGTGCCAGCAGTCGGAGATTTGGGAGCACCGGGGAGCTGTTTTTT,CASSRRFGSTGELFF
TRBJ2-2,.,.,TRBV9,TGTGCCAGCAGCGTAAGTCAGGGGAGAACCGGGGAGCTGTTTTTT,CASSVSQGRTGELFF
TRBJ2-3,.,.,TRBV7-3,TGTGCCAGCAGCTTAGGGTCTTCAGGCGATACGCAGTATTTT,CASSLGSSGDTQYF
TRBJ1-3,.,.,TRBV7-6,TGTGCCAGCAGTTCATATGGGAGCTCTGGAAACACCATATATTTT,CASSSYGSSGNTIYF
TRBJ1-3,.,.,TRBV9,TGTGCCAGCAGCGTAATGGACAGCTCTGGAAACACCATATATTTT,CASSVMDSSGNTIYF
TRBJ2-1,few,.,TRBV13,TGTGCCAGCTCCCGGGGGGACAACAATGAGCAGTTCTTC,CASSRGDNNEQFF
TRBJ2-2,few,TRBD2,TRBV11-3,TGTGCCAGCAGCTTAGGGCGACTAGCGTCCGGGGAGCTGTTTTTT,CASSLGRLASGELFF
TRBJ2-7,.,TRBD1,TRBV12-3/TRBV12-4,TGTGCCAGCAGTTTAGCGTGGACAGGGTTTTACGAGCAGTACTTC,CASSLAWTGFYEQYF
TRBJ2-5,many,.,TRBV11-2,TGTGCCAGCAGCTTATTGGGCATGAAAGAGACCCAGTACTTC,CASSLLGMKETQYF
TRBJ2-2,many,TRBD2,TRBV11-2,TGTGCCAGCAGCCTGTATACGGCCCCGGGACTAGCGGTCGCCGGGGAGCTGTTTTTT,CASSLYTAPGLAVAGELFF
TRBJ2-1,.,TRBD1,TRBV11-2,TGTGCCAGCAGCTCCATTCGGGACAGGGTCCCACCTAGGAGAGAGCAGTTCTTC,CASSSIRDRVPPRREQFF
TRBJ2-1,many,.,TRBV11-1,TGTGCCAGCAGCTTAGTGGCCGGGTCCTACAATGAGCAGTTCTTC,CASSLVAGSYNEQFF
TRBJ2-7,many,TRBD1,TRBV6-1,TGTGCCAGCAGACCCGACCAAACAGGGGTCGAGCAGTACTTC,CASRPDQTGVEQYF
TRBJ1-5,few,.,TRBV20-1,TGCAGTGCTAACCGGGACAGCAATCAGCCCCAGCATTTT,CSANRDSNQPQHF
TRBJ2-7,many,TRBD1,TRBV5-1,TGTGCCAGCAGTCCAGGACAGGGGCCCTACGAGCAGTACTTC,CASSPGQGPYEQYF
TRBJ1-3,.,.,TRBV20-1,TGCAGTGCTATGTGGTACTCTGGAAACACCATATATTTT,CSAMWYSGNTIYF
TRBJ1-2,.,.,TRBV28,TGTGCCAGCGGTCCCCAACGTCCGTTTGATGGCTACACCTTC,CASGPQRPFDGYTF
TRBJ1-2,.,.,TRBV6-1,TGTGCCAGCAGTCTCAGCGCTGAGCAGGGCTCGAGGGGCCTGCGGGAATATGGCTACACCTTC,CASSLSAEQGSRGLREYGYTF
TRBJ1-4,many,.,TRBV18,TGTGCCAGCTCACCACTCCCTCTTCAGGGAGGTGAAAAACTGTTTTTT,CASSPLPLQGGEKLFF
TRBJ1-5,many,TRBD1,TRBV6-1,TGTGCCAGCAGTCAGGGGGCAGGGGTTTTGCCCCAGCATTTT,CASSQGAGVLPQHF
TRBJ2-1,many,.,TRBV7-2,TGTGCCAGCAGCCTGGTGGGGACGGGACCAGGCGGTGAGCAGTTCTTC,CASSLVGTGPGGEQFF
TRBJ2-3,many,TRBD2,TRBV7-8,TGTGCCAGCAGCGGGGGGGATGATGAAGATACGCAGTATTTT,CASSGGDDEDTQYF